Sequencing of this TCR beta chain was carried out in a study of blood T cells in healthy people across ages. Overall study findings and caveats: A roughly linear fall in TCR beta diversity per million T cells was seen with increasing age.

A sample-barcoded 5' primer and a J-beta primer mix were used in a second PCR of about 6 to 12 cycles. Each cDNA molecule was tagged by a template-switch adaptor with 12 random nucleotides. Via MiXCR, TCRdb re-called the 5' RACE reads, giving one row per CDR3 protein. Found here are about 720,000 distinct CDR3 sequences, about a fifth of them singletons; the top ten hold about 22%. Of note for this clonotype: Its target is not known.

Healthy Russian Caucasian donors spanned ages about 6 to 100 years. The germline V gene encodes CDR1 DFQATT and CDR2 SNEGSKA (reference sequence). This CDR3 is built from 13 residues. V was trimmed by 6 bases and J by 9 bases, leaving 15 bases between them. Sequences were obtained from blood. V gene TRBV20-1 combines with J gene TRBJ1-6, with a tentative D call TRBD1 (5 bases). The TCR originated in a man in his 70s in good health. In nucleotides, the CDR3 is TGCAGTGCGACGTCGACAGCATCTTCACCCCTCCACTTT. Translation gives CSATSTASSPLHF.